The 32 T cell receptor beta chains presented below share a single source sample, sequenced in a study of T cells in Graves' hyperthyroidism and ophthalmopathy. Amplification of TCR beta CDR3 regions used RNA as the template. Primed by the HTBI set, a first-round RT-PCR was run on the TCR CDR3. Each CDR3 protein gets one entry after TCRdb re-called the multiplex PCR reads with MiXCR. The profile covers about 500,000 distinct CDR3 sequences, with 14% appearing a single time and roughly 17% taken by the ten largest. The sequencing sample was made of blood. The receptors derive from a woman under 30 with Graves' hyperthyroidism.

This clonotype has ten or more counts. The gene calls are TRBV7-9 and TRBJ2-5; 11 bases fit TRBD2. With 5 bases clipped from V and 4 bases from J, the junction kept 3 bases outside the gene matches. Germline V gene sequence: CDR1 SEHNR, CDR2 FQNEAQ (reference sequence). The CDR3 has 14 amino acids. The CDR3 loop reads CASSITSGRETQYF. The CDR3 nucleotides are TGTGCCAGCAGCATAACTAGCGGGAGAGAGACCCAGTACTTC.

This clonotype was recorded many times. The chain joins TRBV6-2 or TRBV6-3 to TRBJ1-1, with 8 bases matching TRBD1. With V trimmed by 5 bases and J by 5 bases, 7 bases remained unmatched. The CDR3 is 14 residues long. Germline assignment: CDR1 MNHEY and CDR2 SVGEGT. CDR3 residues: CASSPDRVWTEAFF. CDR3 nucleotide sequence: TGTGCCAGCAGTCCGGACAGGGTGTGGACTGAAGCTTTCTTT.

This clonotype came up many times. The V and J genes are TRBV3-1 and TRBJ1-2; D remains unclear. The CDR3 loop spans 14 amino acids. Germline V gene data show CDR1 as LGHDT and CDR2 as YNNKEL (reference sequence). The V gene lost 0 bases and the J gene lost 5 bases, with 10 bases spanning the gap. Here the CDR3 reads CASSQDGLPYGYTF. CDR3 sequence (DNA): TGTGCCAGCAGCCAAGATGGACTACCATATGGCTACACCTTC.

This clonotype was detected many times. This chain connects TRBV18 to TRBJ2-1; 7 bases line up with TRBD2. The V and J ends lost 6 bases and 9 bases, in that order; junction bases with no gene match: 14. Germline CDR1 is KGHSH and CDR2 is LQKENI. The CDR3 has 15 residues. The CDR3 DNA sequence: TGTGCCAGCTCCCCCGGGACTACCAAAAATGCTGAGCAGTTCTTC. Translating gives CASSPGTTKNAEQFF.

The J gene is TRBJ2-6, the V gene TRBV7-3; D uncertain. Trimming left V 4 bases short and J 0 bases short, with 7 bases between. In germline, CDR1 is SGHTA, CDR2 FQGTGA. This CDR3 region has 15 residues. CDR3 residues: CASSSTTSGANVLTF. Written as DNA, the CDR3 is TGTGCCAGCAGCTCAACTACCTCTGGGGCCAACGTCCTGACTTTC.

Many counts were recorded for this clonotype. The chain combines TRBV15 with TRBJ2-5, with D unresolved. CDR3 size: 14 residues. V lost 0 bases and J lost 5, with 10 bases in between. CDR1 and CDR2 from the germline V gene are LNHNV and YYDKDF (reference sequence). This CDR3 is CATSRDTGLETQYF. In DNA, the CDR3 is TGTGCCACCAGCAGAGACACGGGTTTGGAGACCCAGTACTTC.

This clonotype was picked up many times. The V gene is TRBV24-1, the J gene TRBJ1-5; TRBD1 agrees at 10 bases. CDR1 and CDR2 (germline): KGHDR, SFDVKD. The CDR3 is 15 amino acids. Losses at the gene ends were 5 bases for V and 3 bases for J; bases not matched to a gene: 3. CDR3 sequence: CATSATGGFNQPQHF. CDR3 coding DNA: TGTGCCACCAGTGCGACAGGGGGCTTCAATCAGCCCCAGCATTTT.

This clonotype was recorded at least ten times. This may arise from a read error, as a much more abundant clone is one base away. This chain links TRBV20-1 with TRBJ2-3, with 7 bases lining up with TRBD2. This CDR3 has 14 amino acids. CDR1 DFQATT and CDR2 SNEGSKA come from the germline V gene (reference sequence). The V segment lost 6 bases and the J segment 3 bases; nucleotides outside the gene matches: 9. The CDR3 protein is CSAPTGGSTDTQYF. The CDR3 nucleotides are TGCAGTGCCCCGACTGGCGGGAGTACAGATACGCAGTATTTT.

V usage is TRBV29-1 and J usage is TRBJ2-2, with D uncertain. V lost 1 base and J lost 5, with 8 bases in between. This CDR3 spans 13 amino acids. CDR1 and CDR2 from the germline V gene are SQVTM and ANQGSEA. The CDR3 coding sequence is TGCAGCGTTGAAGTTGCCAGAACCGGGGAGCTGTTTTTT. Translating gives CSVEVARTGELFF.

About this clonotype itself: An end of the junction differs from the germline gene, which may be a read error. This CDR3 reads CASSLEGREHHF. The CDR3 nucleotides are TGTGCCAGCAGCTTGGAGGGACGGGAACACCACTTC. The rearrangement links TRBV5-5 to TRBJ2-5; possibly TRBD1 or TRBD2 for D (5 bases each). Per the germline V gene, CDR1 is SGHKS and CDR2 is YYEKEE (reference sequence). CDR3 length: 12 residues.

This clonotype occurred many times. This chain joins TRBV15 and TRBJ1-1; D might be TRBD1 (6 bases). This CDR3 spans 16 amino acids. In germline, CDR1 is LNHNV, CDR2 YYDKDF (reference sequence). V gave up 0 bases and J gave up 2 bases, with 13 bases separating them. CDR3 region: CATSRDGGAGNTEAFF. CDR3 sequence (DNA): TGTGCCACCAGCAGAGATGGGGGGGCAGGTAACACTGAAGCTTTCTTT.

As for this clonotype: Being one base from a much bigger clone, this may be a read error. This rearrangement joins TRBV7-3 to TRBJ2-2, with TRBD2 matching over 11 bases. CDR3 length: 18 residues. The germline V gene has CDR1 SGHTA and CDR2 FQGTGA. Written as DNA, the CDR3 is TGTGCCAGCAGCCCGAAGGGACTAGCGGAGATGAACACCAGGGAGCTGTTTTTT. Translated: CASSPKGLAEMNTRELFF.

The rearrangement uses TRBV30 and TRBJ2-1; 14 bases align to TRBD2. CDR1 and CDR2 from the germline V gene are GTSNPN and SVGIG (reference sequence). V lost 2 bases, J lost 7 bases, and 16 bases stayed unmatched. This CDR3 is built from 19 residues. The DNA of the CDR3 is TGTGCCTGGAGTCCCTCCCCCTTTCGGGGACTAGCGGGAGTAAATGAGCAGTTCTTC. As protein: CAWSPSPFRGLAGVNEQFF.

This clonotype was seen at least ten times. CDR3 in amino acids: CASSKTSGSRNEQFF. The CDR3 DNA is TGTGCCAGCAGCAAAACTAGCGGGAGTCGGAATGAGCAGTTCTTC. The chain recombines TRBV12-3 or TRBV12-4 with TRBJ2-1; TRBD2 agrees at 11 bases. The CDR3 has 15 residues. V shed 6 bases and J 7 bases; nucleotides not matched to a gene: 8.

This clonotype was seen ten or more times. The rearrangement joins TRBV6-1 to TRBJ1-2, with D unresolved. CDR1 MNHNS and CDR2 SASEGT come from the germline V gene. The CDR3 spans 14 residues. With 6 bases removed from V and 2 bases from J, the gap between germline ends came to 13 bases. CDR3 residues: CASSRERSNYGYTF. CDR3 in DNA: TGTGCCAGCAGCCGGGAAAGGTCGAACTATGGCTACACCTTC.

V is TRBV6-1 and J is TRBJ2-7; D call uncertain. This CDR3 comprises 11 residues. Trimming cost V 8 bases and J 2 bases, with 7 bases left between them. The germline CDR1 and CDR2 sequences are MNHNS and SASEGT. The CDR3 sequence: CASRQTYEQYV. Here the CDR3 DNA reads TGTGCCAGCCGCCAGACCTACGAGCAGTACGTC.

This clonotype was found many times. This chain links TRBV5-1 with TRBJ1-1; D is perhaps TRBD1 (6 bases). V shed 5 bases and J shed 3 bases, with 8 bases lying between them. This CDR3 has 12 residues. Germline V gene data show CDR1 as SGHRS and CDR2 as YFSETQ. The CDR3 DNA sequence: TGCGCCAGCAGGTACAGGGACACTGAAGCTTTCTTT. Protein sequence: CASRYRDTEAFF.

This clonotype was recorded at least ten times. This rearrangement joins TRBV14 to TRBJ2-7; D is perhaps TRBD2 (5 bases). The length of the CDR3 is 15 residues. CDR1 is SGHDN and CDR2 is FVKESK in the germline V gene. V lost 0 bases and J 4 bases, leaving 13 bases between the germline ends. The CDR3 DNA is TGTGCCAGCAGCCAAGAAGCGGCGTTCGGGTACGAGCAGTACTTC. Its translation: CASSQEAAFGYEQYF.

This clonotype was seen at least ten times. The chain employs TRBV12-3 or TRBV12-4 and TRBJ1-2; 8 nucleotides align to TRBD1. The V gene end was trimmed by 4 bases and the J gene end by 5 bases; junction bases not matched to a gene: 6. CDR3 length: 14 residues. DNA for the CDR3: TGTGCCAGCAGTTCCCGGCAGGGGGCGTATGGCTACACCTTC. This gives the protein CASSSRQGAYGYTF.

The sample holds many counts of this clonotype. The J gene is TRBJ1-1, the V gene TRBV20-1, with 7 bases lining up with TRBD1. Per germline, CDR1 DFQATT and CDR2 SNEGSKA (reference sequence). The CDR3 is 15 amino acids. Trimming took 3 bases from V and 3 from J; bases not matched to a gene: 10. CDR3: CSASPHGQAYTEAFF. For the CDR3, the DNA is TGCAGTGCTAGTCCCCATGGACAGGCTTACACTGAAGCTTTCTTT.

This clonotype showed up many times. The chain combines TRBV7-3 with TRBJ2-1; tentative D call: TRBD2 (6 bases). The germline gives CDR1 SGHTA, CDR2 FQGTGA. The CDR3 spans 16 residues. Trimming left V 4 bases short and J 2 bases short, with 15 bases between. The CDR3 loop is CASSSVSGPTYNEQFF. For the CDR3, the DNA is TGTGCCAGCAGCTCGGTCAGCGGGCCCACCTACAATGAGCAGTTCTTC.

The sample holds many counts of this clonotype. The V call is TRBV6-5, the J call TRBJ1-1; D not resolved. The CDR3 consists of 15 residues. Germline values: CDR1 MNHEY, CDR2 SVGAGI. Trimming took off 0 bases at V and 4 bases at J, with 12 bases between the two ends. The DNA of the CDR3 is TGTGCCAGCAGTTACTCGATCTCGGCCCGCACTGAAGCTTTCTTT. Translation: CASSYSISARTEAFF.

Ten or more counts support this clonotype. The rearrangement links TRBV12-3 or TRBV12-4 to TRBJ2-1; D is possibly TRBD2 (5 bases). V was clipped by 7 bases and J by 3 bases, with 13 bases between them. This CDR3 spans 14 amino acids. CDR3 nucleotides: TGTGCCAGCACCACGGGTAGCGTCTACAATGAGCAGTTCTTC. Its protein is CASTTGSVYNEQFF.

This clonotype was seen repeatedly, ten times or more. The rearrangement uses TRBV30 and TRBJ1-1, with D hard to call. V shed 0 bases and J shed 6 bases, with 5 bases lying between them. CDR1 GTSNPN and CDR2 SVGIG come from the germline V gene (reference sequence). CDR3 length: 11 amino acids. CDR3 residues: CAWSVYAEAFF. The CDR3 nucleotides read TGTGCCTGGAGTGTCTATGCTGAAGCTTTCTTT.

This clonotype has ten or more counts. V and J are TRBV20-1 and TRBJ2-1; the D gene is possibly TRBD1 (6 bases). The V gene's germline CDR1 is DFQATT and CDR2 SNEGSKA (reference sequence). Trimming left V 0 bases short and J 6 bases short, with 9 bases between. The CDR3 has 13 amino acids. For the CDR3, the DNA is TGCAGTGCTAGAGATCCCAGGGGCAATGAGCAGTTCTTC. As protein: CSARDPRGNEQFF.

This clonotype was counted only a few times. CDR3 in DNA: TGTGCCAGCAGTTTAGGGGGGGCGGGAGTTTACGAGACCCAGTACTTC. The encoded protein is CASSLGGAGVYETQYF. The chain recombines TRBV27 with TRBJ2-5; D is possibly TRBD2 (7 bases). There are 16 residues in the CDR3. Looked up from germline, CDR1 is MNHEY and CDR2 is SMNVEV (reference sequence). The V end was cut by 2 bases, the J end by 5 bases, with 18 bases between.

This clonotype was picked up many times. V is TRBV9 and J is TRBJ2-1; D not certain. From germline, CDR1 is SGDLS and CDR2 YYNGEE. Trimming took 3 bases from V and 10 from J, leaving 17 bases between them. The CDR3 extends over 14 amino acids. The CDR3 region has the DNA TGTGCCAGCAGCGGTAACCTGGTGGGCGGCGAGCAGTTCTTC. It specifies CASSGNLVGGEQFF.

This rearrangement joins TRBV4-1 to TRBJ1-4; D gene uncertain. The CDR3 runs to 15 residues. The V end lost 4 bases, the J end lost 8 bases, and 17 bases lay between the germline ends. CDR1 and CDR2 (germline): MGHRA, YSYEKL. The CDR3 sequence is CASSPRGLPGEKLFF. The CDR3 DNA is TGCGCCAGCAGCCCCCGCGGTCTTCCGGGCGAAAAACTGTTTTTT.

This clonotype was counted a few times. Given a much more abundant clone one base away, this may be a read error. This sequence joins TRBV11-2 and TRBJ1-2, with 8 bases identical to TRBD1. CDR1 is SGHAT and CDR2 is FQNNGV in the germline V gene. The length of the CDR3 is 14 residues. The CDR3 loop reads CTSSPGQGTYGYTF. Written as DNA, the CDR3 is TGTACCAGCAGCCCAGGACAGGGAACCTATGGCTACACCTTC. The variable domain in full, with the rest retrieved from reference TRBV11-2 and TRBJ1-2, is EAGVAQSPRYKIIEKRQSVAFWCNPISGHATLYWYQQILGQGPKLLIQFQNNGVVDDSQLPKDRFSAERLKGVDSTLKIQPAKLEDSAVYLCTSSPGQGTYGYTFGSGTRLTVV.

V gene TRBV7-9 combines with J gene TRBJ2-7; TRBD1 or TRBD2 may be the D gene (5 bases each). Germline V CDR1 and CDR2: SEHNR, FQNEAQ (reference sequence). This CDR3 contains 13 residues. V dropped 11 bases and J dropped 6 bases, with 20 bases sitting between them. The chain's CDR3 is CASAKDSGTEQYF. For the CDR3, the DNA is TGTGCCTCCGCAAAAGACAGTGGGACCGAGCAGTACTTC.

The table lists this clonotype with many counts. CDR3 DNA sequence: TGTGCCAGCAGCCAAGCCAGAATGAACACTGAAGCTTTCTTT. Its protein is CASSQARMNTEAFF. The genes are TRBV3-1 and TRBJ1-1; D not resolved. The CDR3 extends over 14 amino acids. Trimming took 1 base from V and 0 from J, leaving 6 bases between them. Germline V lookup: CDR1 LGHDT, CDR2 YNNKEL (reference sequence).

This clonotype was picked up a small number of times. A read error may account for a junction end that differs from germline. The genes are TRBV11-3 and TRBJ2-7; no firm D call. CDR1 and CDR2 (germline): SGHNT, YENEEA. This CDR3 is 11 amino acids long. The CDR3 reads CASSLTAERYF. DNA of the CDR3: TGTGCCAGCAGCTTAACAGCCGAGCGGTACTTC.